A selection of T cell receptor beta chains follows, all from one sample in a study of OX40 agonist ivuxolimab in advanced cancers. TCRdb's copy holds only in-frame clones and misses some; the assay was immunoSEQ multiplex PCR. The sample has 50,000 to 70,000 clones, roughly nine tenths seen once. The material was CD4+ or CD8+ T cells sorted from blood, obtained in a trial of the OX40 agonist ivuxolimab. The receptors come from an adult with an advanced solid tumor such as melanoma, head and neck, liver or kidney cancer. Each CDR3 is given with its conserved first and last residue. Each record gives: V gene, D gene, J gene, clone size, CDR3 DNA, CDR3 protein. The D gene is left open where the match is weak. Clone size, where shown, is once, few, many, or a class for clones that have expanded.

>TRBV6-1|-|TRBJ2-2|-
TGTGCCAGCGGACCGTACACCGGGGAGCTGTTTTTT
CASGPYTGELFF
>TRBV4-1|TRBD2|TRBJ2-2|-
TGCGCCAGCAGCCGCACTAGCGGATACACCGGGGAGCTGTTTTTT
CASSRTSGYTGELFF
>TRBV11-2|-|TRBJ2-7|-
TGTGCCAGCAGCTTAGGGCACCGACCGTACGAGCAGTACTTC
CASSLGHRPYEQYF
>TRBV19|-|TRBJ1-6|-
TGTGCCAGTAGTATGTTACGGACAGTCAACTATAATTCACCCCTCCACTTT
CASSMLRTVNYNSPLHF
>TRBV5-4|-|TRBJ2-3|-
TGTGCCAGCACCTCTCAAAGCTGGACACTTAGCACAGATACGCAGTATTTT
CASTSQSWTLSTDTQYF
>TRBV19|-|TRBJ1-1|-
TGTGCCAGTAGAAAACTGACAGAGAACACTGAAGCTTTCTTT
CASRKLTENTEAFF
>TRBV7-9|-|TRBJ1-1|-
TGTGCCAGCAGCTTAGTAGAGGGGATCACTGAAGCTTTCTTT
CASSLVEGITEAFF
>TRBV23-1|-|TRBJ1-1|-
TGCGCCAGCATTAACAGGGCGAGGACCATCAACCCCATGAACACTGAAGCTTTCTTT
CASINRARTINPMNTEAFF
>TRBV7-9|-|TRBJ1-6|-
TGTGCCAGCAGCTTAACACAGGGTGCACCCCTCTACTTT
CASSLTQGAPLYF
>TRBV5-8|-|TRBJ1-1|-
TGTGCCAGCAGCGTGTCCGGTACTGAAGCTTTCTTT
CASSVSGTEAFF
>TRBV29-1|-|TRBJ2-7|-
TGCAGCGTGGAGACAGAAGGCGAGCAGTACTTC
CSVETEGEQYF
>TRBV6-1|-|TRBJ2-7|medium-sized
TGTGCCAGCAGTACAGGGCCCTCTTCCTACGAGCAGTACTTC
CASSTGPSSYEQYF
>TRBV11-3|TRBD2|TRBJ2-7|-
TGTGCCAGCAGCTCTGGGACTAGCGGCGAGCAGTACTTC
CASSSGTSGEQYF
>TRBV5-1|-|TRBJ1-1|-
TGCGCCAGCAGCCCACAGCCGAACACTGAAGCTTTCTTT
CASSPQPNTEAFF
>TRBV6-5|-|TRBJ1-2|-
TGTGCCAGCAGTTACTCTCAGGGGCTAACCTATGGCTACACCTTC
CASSYSQGLTYGYTF
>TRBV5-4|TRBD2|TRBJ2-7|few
TGTGCCAGCAGCTCCCCCGGGACTAGGTCCGCCTACGAGCAGTACTTC
CASSSPGTRSAYEQYF
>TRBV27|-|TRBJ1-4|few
TGTGCCAGCCGGGGGACATCTTGGGAAAAACTGTTTTTT
CASRGTSWEKLFF
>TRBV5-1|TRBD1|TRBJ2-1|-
TGCGCCAGCAGCTTGGCCGGGACAGCCTACAATGAGCAGTTCTTC
CASSLAGTAYNEQFF
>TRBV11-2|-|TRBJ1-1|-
TGTGCCAGCAGCTTATCTATGGGGCCGGCTTTCTTT
CASSLSMGPAFF
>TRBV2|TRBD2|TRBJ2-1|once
TGTGCCAGCAGTCCGACTAGCGGAAGCTCCTACAATGAGCAGTTCTTC
CASSPTSGSSYNEQFF
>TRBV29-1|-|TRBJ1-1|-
TGCAGCTTTCTTGAAGGGAACACTGAAGCTTTCTTT
CSFLEGNTEAFF
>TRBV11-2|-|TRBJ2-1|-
TGTGCCAGCAGCTTAGCGAGCTCCTACAATGAGCAGTTCTTC
CASSLASSYNEQFF
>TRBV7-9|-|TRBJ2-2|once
TGTGCCACCCTGTGGCGGGGGCGGGACACCGGGGAGCTGTTTTTT
CATLWRGRDTGELFF
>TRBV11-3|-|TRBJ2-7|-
TGTGCCAGCAGCTCACCTAACAGCTACGAGCAGTACTTC
CASSSPNSYEQYF
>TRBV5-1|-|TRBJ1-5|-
TGCGCCAGCAGCTTGGCACACCTCAATCAGCCCCAGCATTTT
CASSLAHLNQPQHF
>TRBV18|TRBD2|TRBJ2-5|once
TGTGCCAGCTCACTTGAGCGGGAGCGGGAGACCCAGTACTTC
CASSLERERETQYF
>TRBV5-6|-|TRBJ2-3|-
TGTGCCAGCAGCTATCAGGATACGCAGTATTTT
CASSYQDTQYF
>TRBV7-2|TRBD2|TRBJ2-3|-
TGTGCCAGCAGCTACATAGCGGGAAGCACAGATACGCAGTATTTT
CASSYIAGSTDTQYF
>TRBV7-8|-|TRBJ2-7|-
TGTGCCAGCAGTCGCTATAGGACCACCACGGGAGAGCAGTACTTC
CASSRYRTTTGEQYF
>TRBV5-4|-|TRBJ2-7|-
TGTGCCAGCAGCAGGAGGGGGAGTCTCTACGAGCAGTACTTC
CASSRRGSLYEQYF
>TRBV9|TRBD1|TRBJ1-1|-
TGTGCCAGCAGCGGAGGGGACAGTATTAACACTGAAGCTTTCTTT
CASSGGDSINTEAFF
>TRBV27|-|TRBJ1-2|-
TGTGCCAGCAGCCCAGGGAACTATGGCTACACCTTC
CASSPGNYGYTF
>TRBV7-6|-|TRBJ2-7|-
TGTGCCAGCAGCTCCCGAGGGGCGGAGTACGAGCAGTACTTC
CASSSRGAEYEQYF
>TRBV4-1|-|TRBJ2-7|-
TGCGCCAGCAGCCATGATAGGGACTACGAGCAGTACTTC
CASSHDRDYEQYF
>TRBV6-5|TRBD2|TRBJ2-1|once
TGTGCCAGCAGTCGGGGAAGCGGGAGGTGGGATGAGCAGTTCTTC
CASSRGSGRWDEQFF
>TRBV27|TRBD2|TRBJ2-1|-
TGTGCCAGCAGTTTACAATTGACTAGCGGGAGGGTGGGGCATGAGCAGTTCTTC
CASSLQLTSGRVGHEQFF
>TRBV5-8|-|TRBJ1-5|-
TGTGCCAGCAGCTTGGCCGCGGGGTCCCCTCTCGATCAGCCCCAGCATTTT
CASSLAAGSPLDQPQHF
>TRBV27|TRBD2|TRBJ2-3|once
TGTGCCAGCAGGCCGGGACTAGTTGCAGATACGCAGTATTTT
CASRPGLVADTQYF
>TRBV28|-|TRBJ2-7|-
TGTGCCAGCAGTTTAAGGTCAGGGAATTCCTACGAGCAGTACTTC
CASSLRSGNSYEQYF
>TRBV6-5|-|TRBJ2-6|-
TGTGCCAGCAGTTACGGGTCTGGGTCTGGGGCCAACGTCCTGACTTTC
CASSYGSGSGANVLTF
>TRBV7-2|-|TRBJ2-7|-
TGTGCCAGCAGCTTAGGTCGTCAGAACTACGAGCAGTACTTC
CASSLGRQNYEQYF
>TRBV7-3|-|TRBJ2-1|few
TGTGCCAGCAGCTTCAGCGGATACAATGAGCAGTTCTTC
CASSFSGYNEQFF
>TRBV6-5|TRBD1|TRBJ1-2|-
TGTGCCAGCAGGGCCGGGACAGGAGGGATTGCTGGCTACACCTTC
CASRAGTGGIAGYTF
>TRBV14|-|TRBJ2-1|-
TGTGCCAGCAGCCTCTCCCTCGGCGAGAGCTCCTACAATGAGCAGTTCTTC
CASSLSLGESSYNEQFF
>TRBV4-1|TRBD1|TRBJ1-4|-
TGCGCCAGCAGCCATCGACAGGGAACATCAACTAATGAAAAACTGTTTTTT
CASSHRQGTSTNEKLFF
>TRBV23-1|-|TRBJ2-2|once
TGCGCCAGCAGTCATCCCCGGGGGGCGGACACCGGGGAGCTGTTTTTT
CASSHPRGADTGELFF
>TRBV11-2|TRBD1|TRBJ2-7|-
TGTGCCAGCAGTTGGGGGACAGTGGCCTACGAGCAGTACTTC
CASSWGTVAYEQYF
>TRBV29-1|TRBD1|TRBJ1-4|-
TGCAGCGTTGAAGATCGAGAGGGACAGGGAGAAAAAACTAATGAAAAACTGTTTTTT
CSVEDREGQGEKTNEKLFF
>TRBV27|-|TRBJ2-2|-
TGTGCCAGCAGTTTATTGCAGTACACCGGGGAGCTGTTTTTT
CASSLLQYTGELFF
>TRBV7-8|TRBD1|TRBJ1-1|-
TGTGCCAGCAGGACAGCGGGACAGGGGTACTCGAACACTGAAGCTTTCTTT
CASRTAGQGYSNTEAFF
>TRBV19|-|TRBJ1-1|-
TGTGCCAGTAGTACCGGGACGACAAACACTGAAGCTTTCTTT
CASSTGTTNTEAFF
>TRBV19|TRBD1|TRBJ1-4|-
TGTGCCAGTAGTATCGGGACAGGGGGCGCGCGGGAAAAACTGTTTTTT
CASSIGTGGAREKLFF
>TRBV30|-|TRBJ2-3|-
TGTGCCTGGACGGAGGGGCGGGGCACAGATACGCAGTATTTT
CAWTEGRGTDTQYF